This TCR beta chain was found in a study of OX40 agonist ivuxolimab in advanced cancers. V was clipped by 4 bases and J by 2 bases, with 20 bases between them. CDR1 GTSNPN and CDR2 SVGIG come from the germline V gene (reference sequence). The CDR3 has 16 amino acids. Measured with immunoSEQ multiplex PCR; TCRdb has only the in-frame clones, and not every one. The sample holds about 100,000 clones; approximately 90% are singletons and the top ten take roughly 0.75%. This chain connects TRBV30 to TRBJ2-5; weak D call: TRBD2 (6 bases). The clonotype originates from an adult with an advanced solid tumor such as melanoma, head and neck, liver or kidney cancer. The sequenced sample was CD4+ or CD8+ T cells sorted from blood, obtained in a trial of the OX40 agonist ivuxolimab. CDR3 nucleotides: TGTGCCTGGATGGTCTGGGGCGCGGGGTCGCAAGAGACCCAGTACTTC. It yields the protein CAWMVWGAGSQETQYF.